The next 20 T cell receptor beta chains were all read from a single sample in a study of identical twins' blood T cells. TCRdb reprocessed the 5' RACE reads with MiXCR, giving one entry per CDR3 protein. The table records fewer than 450,000 distinct CDR3 sequences, about 28% of them present only once. Specimen: PBMCs. Every receptor here comes from a woman aged 18-50 years in good health.

This chain joins TRBV5-1 and TRBJ2-3; no clear D gene. V was pared by 4 bases and J by 3 bases, with 15 bases between. This CDR3 is built from 15 residues. Germline V gene sequence: CDR1 SGHRS, CDR2 YFSETQ. The CDR3 DNA follows: TGCGCCAGCAGCCCCCTGACTGGATCAACAGATACGCAGTATTTT. Encoded protein: CASSPLTGSTDTQYF.

A word on this clonotype: The conserved phenylalanine or tryptophan normally closing the CDR3 is absent here, so this likely arose from a read error. It is unclear where the CDR3 begins or ends on the DNA, so no DNA is shown, and the CDR3 is as TCRdb lists it. The gene calls are TRBV20-1 and TRBJ2-1; the table's D call, TRBD1, was not checked against the DNA. The CDR3 contains 10 residues when both ends are counted. Germline CDR1 DFQATT, CDR2 SNEGSKA (reference sequence). Here the CDR3 reads CSARELGGAL.

V gene TRBV11-2 combines with J gene TRBJ2-7; D is possibly TRBD2 (6 bases). Trimming stripped 4 bases from V and 2 bases from J, with 12 bases between. The CDR3 length is 14 residues. From germline, CDR1 is SGHAT and CDR2 FQNNGV. CDR3 sequence (DNA): TGTGCCAGCAGCTCTAGGACTAATACCTACGAGCAGTACTTC. Protein product: CASSSRTNTYEQYF. The full variable domain, completed using reference TRBV11-2 and TRBJ2-7, is EAGVAQSPRYKIIEKRQSVAFWCNPISGHATLYWYQQILGQGPKLLIQFQNNGVVDDSQLPKDRFSAERLKGVDSTLKIQPAKLEDSAVYLCASSSRTNTYEQYFGPGTRLTVT.

The chain couples TRBV7-9 to TRBJ1-4; TRBD1 is a possible D gene (5 bases). In germline, CDR1 is SEHNR, CDR2 FQNEAQ (reference sequence). V was cut by 4 bases and J by 5 bases, with 17 bases left in between. This CDR3 contains 16 residues. The CDR3: CASSSSRDGQNEKLFF. CDR3 coding DNA: TGTGCCAGCAGCTCTTCTCGGGACGGCCAAAATGAAAAACTGTTTTTT.

The chain couples TRBV27 to TRBJ2-7, with a possible D match to TRBD2 (5 bases). This CDR3 contains 14 residues. Germline CDR1 is MNHEY and CDR2 is SMNVEV (reference sequence). The V gene lost 3 bases and the J gene lost 2 bases, with 11 bases spanning the gap. The CDR3 DNA is TGTGCCAGCAGTTTGGGTGCGGGTGCCTACGAGCAGTACTTC. Protein: CASSLGAGAYEQYF.

The gene calls are TRBV7-8 and TRBJ2-3; perhaps TRBD2 as D (6 bases). The CDR3 covers 16 residues. Trimming left V 2 bases short and J 1 base short, with 13 bases between. The germline V gene encodes CDR1 SGHVS and CDR2 FQNEAQ. The CDR3 reads CASSLLGGARTDTQYF. The CDR3 DNA follows: TGTGCCAGCAGCTTACTAGGAGGGGCCCGCACAGATACGCAGTATTTT.

The rearrangement links TRBV7-9 to TRBJ1-3; D remains ambiguous. Germline V gene lookup returns CDR1 SEHNR and CDR2 FQNEAQ (reference sequence). Trimming removed 4 bases from V and 0 bases from J, with 10 bases in between. The CDR3 spans 15 residues. CDR3 protein: CASSSTDPSGNTIYF. The CDR3 DNA follows: TGTGCCAGCAGCTCCACAGACCCCTCTGGAAACACCATATATTTT. Supplemented by reference TRBV7-9 and TRBJ1-3, the full variable domain reads DTGVSQNPRHKITKRGQNVTFRCDPISEHNRLYWYRQTLGQGPEFLTYFQNEAQLEKSRLLSDRFSAERPKGSFSTLEIQRTEQGDSAMYLCASSSTDPSGNTIYFGEGSWLTVV.

This clonotype was seen a handful of times. V is TRBV3-1 and J is TRBJ1-2, with 9 bases lining up with TRBD1. The CDR3 contains 17 residues. Germline lookup yields CDR1 LGHDT and CDR2 YNNKEL (reference sequence). Trimming at V came to 1 base and at J to 5 bases, leaving 11 bases not matched to a gene. CDR3 sequence (DNA): TGTGCCAGCAGCCAAGGAAGGACAGGGGTCGATCGGTATGGCTACACCTTC. This codes for CASSQGRTGVDRYGYTF.

As concerns this clonotype: This may be a read error, as it is one base from a much larger clone. This rearrangement joins TRBV29-1 to TRBJ2-1; weak D call: TRBD1 (6 bases). Germline-derived CDR1 and CDR2 are SQVTM and ANQGSEA. The V and J ends lost 7 bases and 7 bases respectively, with 11 bases between them. The CDR3 spans 11 residues. CDR3 nucleotides: TGCAGCGCGAACAGGGTGAATGAGCAGTTCTTC. This gives the protein CSANRVNEQFF.

This clonotype has a count of ten or more. The chain carries TRBV12-3 or TRBV12-4 and TRBJ1-6; TRBD1 aligns across 7 bases. V dropped 6 bases and J dropped 9; count of bases not matched to a gene: 11. The CDR3 runs to 15 residues. The CDR3 bases are TGTGCCAGCAGACTCACAGGGGCTACGGCTTCACCCCTCCACTTT. Translating it yields CASRLTGATASPLHF.

In its sample, this clonotype was seen a few times. The CDR3 protein is CASSAGDTYGYTF. The CDR3 DNA is TGTGCCAGCAGTGCCGGGGACACTTATGGCTACACCTTC. The chain links TRBV6-2 or TRBV6-3 to TRBJ1-2; D is possibly TRBD1 (6 bases). Trimming stripped 5 bases from V and 5 bases from J, with 12 bases between. The CDR3 totals 13 residues. CDR1 and CDR2 from the germline V gene are MNHEY and SVGEGT.

The chain recombines TRBV30 with TRBJ1-6; D is unclear. The CDR3 consists of 13 residues. Trimming removed 8 bases at V and 12 bases at J, with 20 bases between. Germline V gene data show CDR1 as GTSNPN and CDR2 as SVGIG (reference sequence). The CDR3 reads CAGGVVFQVPLHF. In nucleotides, the CDR3 is TGTGCCGGTGGGGTGGTCTTCCAAGTACCCCTCCACTTT.

V gene TRBV7-2 combines with J gene TRBJ1-4; perhaps TRBD1 as D (6 bases). Trimming took 5 bases from V and 5 from J, leaving 15 bases between them. This CDR3 region has 15 residues. Germline V gene data show CDR1 as SGHTA and CDR2 as FQGNSA. Here the CDR3 DNA reads TGTGCCAGCAGCATGGGGGGGCGCCCAAATGAAAAACTGTTTTTT. It specifies CASSMGGRPNEKLFF.

This clonotype was recorded at least ten times. The chain has TRBV6-1 and TRBJ1-2; D uncertain. The CDR3 contains 13 residues. Deletions cut 2 bases from V and 3 bases from J, with 7 bases between. Germline V lookup: CDR1 MNHNS, CDR2 SASEGT. For the CDR3, the DNA is TGTGCCAGCAGTGAAAGGCGAGACTATGGCTACACCTTC. Amino acids: CASSERRDYGYTF.

This clonotype was counted many times. The chain recombines TRBV29-1 with TRBJ2-1; TRBD2 is a possible D gene (6 bases). This CDR3 spans 14 amino acids. Germline CDR1 is SQVTM and CDR2 is ANQGSEA. V lost 4 bases to trimming and J lost 1 base, with 11 bases between them. As DNA, the CDR3 is TGCAGCGTTGCATGGGGGGATTCCTACAATGAGCAGTTCTTC. This encodes CSVAWGDSYNEQFF.

At least ten counts were recorded for this clonotype. An end of the junction differs from the germline gene, which may be a read error. The V gene is TRBV12-3 or TRBV12-4, the J gene TRBJ2-3; D is undetermined. The CDR3 contains 11 residues. CDR3 coding DNA: TGTGCCAGCAGCTTAGGAGATACGCAGTATTTT. The encoded protein is CASSLGDTQYF.

As concerns this clonotype: One junction end does not reproduce the germline sequence, and a read error may be involved. The V call is TRBV6-1, the J call TRBJ1-2; D not certain. CDR1 and CDR2 from the germline V gene are MNHNS and SASEGT. CDR3 length: 13 residues. The CDR3 region is CASSGAEIYSYTF. The CDR3, as DNA: TGTGCCAGCAGTGGAGCAGAAATCTATAGCTACACCTTC.

About this clonotype: It may be a read error: a sequence one base away is much more abundant. As DNA, the CDR3 is TGCGCCAGCAGCACCTTCCTTGTCCTCAATGAGCAGTTCTTC. It encodes CASSTFLVLNEQFF. The rearrangement joins TRBV5-1 to TRBJ2-1; D remains ambiguous. CDR1 is SGHRS, CDR2 YFSETQ, per germline. V was pared by 4 bases and J by 6 bases, with 14 bases between. The CDR3 has 14 amino acids.

This clonotype was seen a handful of times. V usage is TRBV5-6 and J usage is TRBJ2-1; TRBD1 or TRBD2 may be the D gene (5 bases each). In germline, CDR1 is SGHDT, CDR2 YYEEEE. V lost 3 bases, J lost 6 bases, and 16 bases lay in between. The CDR3 is 15 amino acids. The CDR3 region is CASSWGTAPGNEQFF. The CDR3, as DNA: TGTGCCAGCAGCTGGGGGACCGCCCCGGGCAATGAGCAGTTCTTC.

Concerning this clonotype: Given a much more abundant clone one base away, this may be a read error. As the CDR3 is not closed by the conserved phenylalanine or tryptophan, this likely results from a read error. The chain links TRBV14 to TRBJ2-1; no clear D gene. Deletions cut 3 bases from V and 6 bases from J, with 12 bases between. CDR1 is SGHDN and CDR2 is FVKESK in the germline V gene. This CDR3 spans 14 amino acids. The CDR3 DNA reads TGTGCCAGCAGCCACGGATTCACTATCAATGAGCAGTTCCTC. This sequence encodes CASSHGFTINEQFL.